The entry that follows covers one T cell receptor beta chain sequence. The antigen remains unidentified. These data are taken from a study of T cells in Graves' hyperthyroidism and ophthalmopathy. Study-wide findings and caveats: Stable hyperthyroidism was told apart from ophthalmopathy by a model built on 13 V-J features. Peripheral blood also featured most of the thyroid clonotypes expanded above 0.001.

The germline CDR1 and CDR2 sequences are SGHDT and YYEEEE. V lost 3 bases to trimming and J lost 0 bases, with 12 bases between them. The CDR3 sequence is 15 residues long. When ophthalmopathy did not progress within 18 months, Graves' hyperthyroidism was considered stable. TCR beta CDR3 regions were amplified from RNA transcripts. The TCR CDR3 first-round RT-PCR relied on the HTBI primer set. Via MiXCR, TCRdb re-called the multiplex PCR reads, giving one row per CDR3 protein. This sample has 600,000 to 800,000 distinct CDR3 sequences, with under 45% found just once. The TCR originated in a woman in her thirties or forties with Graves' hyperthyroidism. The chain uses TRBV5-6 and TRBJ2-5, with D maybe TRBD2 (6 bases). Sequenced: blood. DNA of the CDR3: TGTGCCAGCAGCTCCTTCCTAGCGTACCAAGAGACCCAGTACTTC. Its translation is CASSSFLAYQETQYF.